These 26 T cell receptor beta chains share one sample of origin, sequenced in a study of blood T cell repertoires in COVID-19. Clones were read by immunoSEQ multiplex PCR, and TCRdb kept only the in-frame ones, dropping some. The sample lists fewer than 250,000 clones; 80% to 90% were seen once. Sequenced material: peripheral blood. All receptors come from a woman older than 75 with COVID-19, enrolled during active disease.

In this sample, this clone turned up once. The chain recombines TRBV6-5 with TRBJ2-7; a weak D match, TRBD1 (5 bases). CDR3 size: 12 residues. V was trimmed by 10 bases and J by 1 base, leaving 11 bases between them. CDR1 is MNHEY and CDR2 is SVGAGI in the germline V gene. CDR3 nucleotide sequence: TGTGCCATTGGCAGGGATTCCTACGAGCAGTACTTC. The encoded protein is CAIGRDSYEQYF.

The chain has TRBV21-1 and TRBJ2-7; the table's D call TRBD1 went unverified against the DNA. TRBV21-1 corresponds to a pseudogene. This CDR3 region has 13 residues. The DNA for the CDR3 is TGTGCCAGCAGCCTCTCAGGGTTCCACGAGCAGTACTTC. It is translated as CASSLSGFHEQYF.

The chain has TRBV7-9 and TRBJ2-6; tentatively, D is TRBD2 (6 bases). Trimming stripped 3 bases from V and 2 bases from J, with 8 bases between. Per germline, CDR1 SEHNR and CDR2 FQNEAQ (reference sequence). The CDR3 extends over 15 amino acids. The CDR3 loop reads CASSFAGTGANVLTF. The CDR3 DNA sequence: TGTGCCAGCAGCTTTGCGGGGACTGGGGCCAACGTCCTGACTTTC.

This clone showed up just a few times. V and J are TRBV3-1 (or the pseudogene TRBV3-2) and TRBJ1-6; 9 bases are shared with TRBD1. CDR1 and CDR2 from the germline V gene are LGHDT and YNNKEL (reference sequence). The CDR3 is 15 residues long. V lost 7 bases, J lost 6 bases, and 7 bases stayed unmatched. CDR3: CASTELTGGNSPLHF. DNA for the CDR3: TGTGCCAGCACGGAGTTGACAGGGGGTAATTCACCCCTCCACTTT.

This clone was seen once. V and J are TRBV12-3 or TRBV12-4 and TRBJ2-5, with 7 bases identical to TRBD1. V shed 7 bases, J shed 4 bases, and the junction held 6 bases outside the gene matches. The CDR3 runs 13 residues. CDR3: CASTMTGLETQYF. In DNA, the CDR3 is TGTGCCAGCACCATGACAGGGTTAGAGACCCAGTACTTC.

Notes on this clone: This specimen includes other DNA sequences encoding the same CDR3. The V call is TRBV6-5, the J call TRBJ1-1; D is possibly TRBD1 (5 bases). This CDR3 is built from 12 residues. Germline V gives CDR1 MNHEY, CDR2 SVGAGI. The V and J ends lost 5 bases and 4 bases respectively, with 8 bases between them. The CDR3 sequence: CASSRQGTEAFF. CDR3 coding DNA: TGTGCCAGCAGTCGCCAGGGCACTGAAGCTTTCTTT.

The V gene is TRBV3-1 (or the pseudogene TRBV3-2), the J gene TRBJ2-1; 10 nucleotides align to TRBD1. The germline V gene has CDR1 LGHDT and CDR2 YNNKEL (reference sequence). The CDR3 extends over 15 amino acids. The J segment lost 8 bases and the V segment lost 0 bases, leaving 4 bases of the junction unmatched. The CDR3: CASSQERDRGHEQFF. The CDR3 DNA follows: TGTGCCAGCAGCCAAGAGCGGGACAGGGGTCATGAGCAGTTCTTC.

Only a few counts were recorded for this clone. The CDR3 is CASSERPAEGNSPLHF. DNA of the CDR3: TGTGCCAGCAGTGAGAGGCCGGCGGAGGGAAATTCACCCCTCCACTTT. The chain combines TRBV6-1 with TRBJ1-6; D is unclear. CDR1 and CDR2 from the germline V gene are MNHNS and SASEGT. V lost 3 bases, J lost 7 bases, and 16 bases lay in between. The CDR3 sequence is 16 residues long.

This clone showed up just a few times. V gene TRBV3-1 (or the pseudogene TRBV3-2) combines with J gene TRBJ1-3; the D gene is possibly TRBD1 (5 bases). CDR3 length: 17 residues. Trimming took 6 bases from V and 0 from J, leaving 18 bases between them. Germline V gene lookup returns CDR1 LGHDT and CDR2 YNNKEL (reference sequence). CDR3 residues: CASSRMADSLSGNTIYF. The DNA for the CDR3 is TGTGCCAGCAGTCGGATGGCTGACAGTCTCTCTGGAAACACCATATATTTT.

J is TRBJ1-1 and V is TRBV5-1; TRBD1 is a possible D gene (6 bases). This CDR3 has 16 residues. Germline CDR1 reads SGHRS; CDR2 reads YFSETQ. Trimming left V 2 bases short and J 1 base short, with 15 bases between. CDR3 in DNA: TGCGCCAGCAGCTTAAATACAGGGTTCCCGAACACTGAAGCTTTCTTT. This gives the protein CASSLNTGFPNTEAFF.

This chain links TRBV19 with TRBJ1-4; D perhaps matches TRBD1 (6 bases). The CDR3 is 15 residues long. V was cut by 7 bases and J by 0 bases, with 12 bases left in between. CDR1 is LNHDA, CDR2 SQIVND, per germline (reference sequence). The CDR3 sequence is CASNDPGATNEKLFF. CDR3 coding DNA: TGTGCCAGTAACGACCCAGGGGCAACTAATGAAAAACTGTTTTTT.

V gene TRBV28 combines with J gene TRBJ2-7; D remains ambiguous. Between the trimmed V and J ends, which lost 7 bases and 3 bases, there was a span of 13 bases. The CDR3 runs 13 residues. CDR1 and CDR2 (germline): MDHEN, SYDVKM. The chain's CDR3 is CASNPGVFYEQYF. Here the CDR3 DNA reads TGTGCCAGCAACCCCGGAGTATTCTACGAGCAGTACTTC.

The rearrangement links TRBV4-1 to TRBJ1-1; tentative D call: TRBD1 (6 bases). Germline assignment: CDR1 MGHRA and CDR2 YSYEKL. The CDR3 has 14 amino acids. V lost 2 bases to trimming and J lost 5 bases, with 12 bases between them. CDR3 protein: CASSQLQGRTEAFF. The CDR3 nucleotides read TGCGCCAGCAGCCAACTACAGGGCAGGACTGAAGCTTTCTTT.

The J gene is TRBJ1-2, the V gene TRBV28, with D maybe TRBD1 (6 bases). V was pared by 6 bases and J by 2 bases, with 16 bases between. The CDR3 is 15 residues long. Looked up from germline, CDR1 is MDHEN and CDR2 is SYDVKM. The chain's CDR3 is CASSSPGGGNYGYTF. CDR3 coding DNA: TGTGCCAGCAGCTCGCCGGGAGGGGGGAACTATGGCTACACCTTC.

The chain uses TRBV5-6 and TRBJ1-1; D might be TRBD1 (6 bases). CDR1 SGHDT and CDR2 YYEEEE come from the germline V gene. With 1 base removed from V and 1 base from J, the gap between germline ends came to 8 bases. The CDR3 runs 14 residues. The CDR3 region has the DNA TGTGCCAGCAGCTTGAGGGGGAGGAACACTGAAGCTTTCTTT. It translates to CASSLRGRNTEAFF.

The chain links TRBV6-4 to TRBJ1-2; D is uncertain. The V end lost 6 bases, the J end lost 4 bases, and 15 bases lay between the germline ends. The CDR3 loop spans 14 amino acids. Germline CDR1 reads MRHNA; CDR2 reads SNTAGT. For the CDR3, the DNA is TGTGCCAGCAGGAGGGAGGAGGGCCTCTATGGCTACACCTTC. Translating it yields CASRREEGLYGYTF.

This chain links TRBV9 with TRBJ2-1, with TRBD1 matching 9 bases. Germline CDR1 SGDLS, CDR2 YYNGEE. The CDR3 covers 15 residues. The ends lost 0 bases at V and 3 bases at J; junction bases unmatched: 1. CDR3 sequence: CASSVGDRVYNEQFF. The CDR3, as DNA: TGTGCCAGCAGCGTAGGGGACAGGGTCTACAATGAGCAGTTCTTC.

This clone was observed a handful of times. V is TRBV5-1 and J is TRBJ1-2; 10 bases fit TRBD1. From germline, CDR1 is SGHRS and CDR2 YFSETQ. V shed 0 bases and J 7 bases; nucleotides not matched to a gene: 6. There are 15 residues in the CDR3. The CDR3 sequence is CASSLGGTGDFGYTF. CDR3 DNA: TGCGCCAGCAGCTTGGGGGGGACAGGGGACTTTGGCTACACCTTC.

This clone was seen more than once but under ten times. This sequence joins TRBV3-1 (or the pseudogene TRBV3-2) and TRBJ1-6; D possibly corresponds to TRBD1 (6 bases). The V end lost 1 base, the J end lost 6 bases, and 13 bases lay between the germline ends. The CDR3 covers 16 residues. Germline V gene lookup returns CDR1 LGHDT and CDR2 YNNKEL (reference sequence). This CDR3 reads CASSQGRGSSNSPLHF. CDR3 sequence (DNA): TGTGCCAGCAGCCAAGGAAGGGGGAGTAGTAATTCACCCCTCCACTTT.

This sequence joins TRBV5-4 and TRBJ2-7, with TRBD2 as a possible D gene (6 bases). There are 12 residues in the CDR3. Germline V CDR1 and CDR2: SGHNT, YYREEE (reference sequence). V was trimmed by 4 bases and J by 2 bases, leaving 7 bases between them. CDR3 loop: CASSAGTYEQYF. The CDR3, as DNA: TGTGCCAGCAGCGCGGGGACCTACGAGCAGTACTTC.

The V and J genes are TRBV7-2 and TRBJ2-1, with D possibly TRBD2 on 5 matching bases. Trimming cost V 1 base and J 10 bases, with 8 bases left between them. Germline CDR1 SGHTA, CDR2 FQGNSA. This CDR3 has 12 residues. The CDR3 DNA is TGTGCCAGCAGCTTAGGGATAGCGGAGCAGTTCTTC. Translating gives CASSLGIAEQFF. The entire variable domain, with the rest obtained from reference TRBV7-2 and TRBJ2-1, is as follows: GAGVSQSPSNKVTEKGKDVELRCDPISGHTALYWYRQSLGQGLEFLIYFQGNSAPDKSGLPSDRFSAERTGGSVSTLTIQRTQQEDSAVYLCASSLGIAEQFFGPGTRLTVL.

V and J are TRBV3-1 (or the pseudogene TRBV3-2) and TRBJ2-1, with 9 bases aligning to TRBD2. The CDR3 totals 16 residues. J lost 5 bases, V lost 1 base, and 6 bases had no gene match. The germline CDR1 and CDR2 sequences are LGHDT and YNNKEL (reference sequence). CDR3: CASSQGLAGNNNEQFF. The CDR3, as DNA: TGTGCCAGCAGCCAAGGGCTAGCGGGGAACAACAATGAGCAGTTCTTC.

The chain joins TRBV24-1 to TRBJ1-2, with D possibly TRBD1 on 5 matching bases. CDR1 and CDR2 from the germline V gene are KGHDR and SFDVKD. CDR3 length equals 14 residues. Trimming removed 3 bases at V and 10 bases at J, with 17 bases between. The CDR3: CATSDALQGGDYTF. In DNA, the CDR3 is TGTGCCACCAGTGATGCCTTGCAGGGCGGAGACTACACCTTC.

The gene calls are TRBV7-6 and TRBJ2-1; no clear D. CDR1 SGHVS and CDR2 FNYEAQ come from the germline V gene. The CDR3 is made up of 12 amino acids. V lost 2 bases and J 7 bases, leaving 6 bases between the germline ends. The CDR3 DNA reads as TGTGCCAGCAGCTTATCCGGGAATGAGCAGTTCTTC. Its protein is CASSLSGNEQFF. Full variable domain (missing parts from reference TRBV7-6 and TRBJ2-1): GAGVSQSPRYKVTKRGQDVALRCDPISGHVSLYWYRQALGQGPEFLTYFNYEAQQDKSGLPNDRFSAERPEGSISTLTIQRTEQRDSAMYRCASSLSGNEQFFGPGTRLTVL.

The CDR3 DNA reads TGCAGCGTTGACGACAGGGGCTACACCTTC. Encoded protein: CSVDDRGYTF. The genes are TRBV29-1 and TRBJ1-2, with D possibly matching TRBD1 (6 bases). The V gene's germline CDR1 is SQVTM and CDR2 ANQGSEA. Trimming shortened V by 3 bases and J by 8 bases, and 7 bases separated the two germline ends. The CDR3 consists of 10 residues.

This clone was counted a few times. This chain links TRBV3-1 (or the pseudogene TRBV3-2) with TRBJ2-5; 8 bases align to TRBD1. The trim removed 1 base at V and 4 bases at J, leaving 8 bases unmatched. In germline, CDR1 is LGHDT, CDR2 YNNKEL (reference sequence). The CDR3 covers 16 residues. CDR3 region: CASSQGTAGGVETQYF. CDR3 nucleotide sequence: TGTGCCAGCAGCCAAGGGACGGCAGGGGGCGTAGAGACCCAGTACTTC.